This T cell receptor beta chain was sequenced in a study of cytomegalovirus exposure and HLA in healthy donors. Germline-derived CDR1 and CDR2 are ENHRY and SYGVKD. V lost 0 bases, J lost 4 bases, and 5 bases stayed unmatched. This CDR3 region has 16 residues. The repertoire was sequenced with immunoSEQ multiplex PCR; TCRdb's copy has only in-frame clones and lacks some. Here the sample spans some 130,000 clones, 70% to 85% being singletons. The sequence was obtained from a man aged 25-40 years in good health and CMV-seropositive. This chain joins TRBV10-3 and TRBJ2-1; 8 bases are a match to TRBD1. The sequenced sample was PBMCs. In DNA, the CDR3 is TGTGCCATCAGTGAGTCCGGGACAGGCGAATACAATGAGCAGTTCTTC. It is translated as CAISESGTGEYNEQFF.